This passage covers 3 T cell receptor beta chains from one sample sequenced in a study of beta chain features in type 1 diabetes. Reverse transcribing all isolated RNA meant expressed TCRB transcripts were sequenced. Produced via immunoSEQ multiplex PCR; TCRdb's table is partial and in-frame only. The sample carries 350,000 to 450,000 clones, more than 13% recorded once. The sample taken for sequencing was naive CD4+ T cells from blood. The receptors originated from a woman in her late teens or twenties in good health.

The chain joins TRBV30 to TRBJ1-2; possible D gene TRBD1, 6 bases. The germline V and J ends were trimmed by 0 bases and 2 bases, with 7 bases remaining between them. Germline CDR1 is GTSNPN and CDR2 is SVGIG (reference sequence). CDR3 length equals 13 residues. CDR3: CAWSVGQNYGYTF. CDR3 DNA sequence: TGTGCCTGGAGTGTAGGACAGAACTATGGCTACACCTTC.

This clone has a handful of counts. The J gene is TRBJ1-2, the V gene TRBV18; D uncertain. V was trimmed by 3 bases and J by 3 bases, leaving 11 bases between them. The length of the CDR3 is 14 residues. CDR1 and CDR2 from the germline V gene are KGHSH and LQKENI. This CDR3 reads CASSPVGSDYGYTF. Here the CDR3 DNA reads TGTGCCAGCTCACCGGTAGGGAGCGACTATGGCTACACCTTC.

In its sample, this clone was seen a few times. V gene TRBV25-1 combines with J gene TRBJ2-5; 10 nucleotides line up with TRBD1. The germline V gene has CDR1 MGHDK and CDR2 SYGVNS. The CDR3 totals 16 residues. Trimming at V came to 3 bases and at J to 5 bases, leaving 9 bases not matched to a gene. CDR3 DNA: TGTGCCAGCAGTGAGGGACAGGGGATAATCATGGAGACCCAGTACTTC. Its protein is CASSEGQGIIMETQYF. The variable domain in full, completed from reference TRBV25-1 and TRBJ2-5, reads EADIYQTPRYLVIGTGKKITLECSQTMGHDKMYWYQQDPGMELHLIHYSYGVNSTEKGDLSSESTVSRIRTEHFPLTLESARPSHTSQYLCASSEGQGIIMETQYFGPGTRLLVL.